This T cell receptor (beta chain) was sequenced during a study of blood T cell repertoires in COVID-19. Overall study: Samples came from the United States, Italy and Spain, spanning acute and convalescent COVID-19.

V was pared by 2 bases and J by 5 bases, with 2 bases of the junction left unmatched. The CDR3 length is 14 residues. Germline V gives CDR1 SSHAT, CDR2 FNYEAQ (reference sequence). Authors' data handling: For nucleated cells, counts were estimated from reference gene primer amplification. Libraries were prepared by immunoSEQ multiplex PCR; TCRdb keeps only in-frame clonotypes and omits some of them. The V and J calls and clone size are taken from that table; D and trimming were inferred from the DNA. The top ten hold around 15% of the sample, which has about 74,000 clones, about 84% seen once. This clone has more than one count but fewer than ten.

This rearrangement joins TRBV7-7 to TRBJ2-2; 7 bases match TRBD2. The clonotype originates from a human donor in a cohort sampled during active COVID-19. Sequencing was carried out using peripheral blood. The DNA of the CDR3 is TGTGCCAGCAGCTTAACGGGAGGAACCGGGGAGCTGTTTTTT. Translation gives CASSLTGGTGELFF.